The rows below give T cell receptor beta chains drawn from one sample of a study of Ad26.COV2.S vaccination and SARS-CoV-2 variants. Profiling relied on immunoSEQ multiplex PCR, and the TCRdb table lists in-frame clones only, not all of them. The table records around 250,000 clones, more than 75% of them present only once. The specimen was peripheral blood, collected in a trial of Ad26.COV2.S vaccine versus placebo. These TCRs come from a person aged 18-65 years who received the Ad26.COV2.S COVID-19 vaccine or a placebo. The conserved cysteine and the conserved F or W are not part of the CDR3 here. Each record gives: J gene, V gene, D gene, CDR3 protein. D genes are given only for firm matches.

TRBJ1-2 | TRBV5-1 | NA | ASSLTGASNYGYT
TRBJ2-7 | TRBV7-2 | NA | ASSLGVGEQY
TRBJ1-6 | TRBV10-1 | NA | ASSASNSPLH
TRBJ2-7 | TRBV7-2 | NA | ASSLMGEQY
TRBJ1-5 | TRBV30 | TRBD1 | AWSESGTASNQPQH
TRBJ2-7 | TRBV28 | NA | ASSRLGGDFAYEQY
TRBJ1-1 | TRBV12-3/TRBV12-4 | NA | ASRRRKGEAF
TRBJ2-1 | TRBV9 | TRBD2 | ASSVGGGLFNEQF
TRBJ1-4 | TRBV7-9 | NA | ASSLGVPNEKLF
TRBJ1-2 | TRBV12-5 | NA | ARGGGRGGSGYT
TRBJ2-3 | TRBV24-1 | TRBD1 | ATSAPTGDVDTQY
TRBJ1-1 | TRBV30 | NA | AWRSRDTAMRTEAF
TRBJ1-2 | TRBV15 | NA | ATSRVRQGSYGYT
TRBJ1-1 | TRBV5-5 | NA | ASSLLQNTEAF
TRBJ1-2 | TRBV10-3 | TRBD1 | AITGQGAHYGYT
TRBJ2-7 | TRBV6-5 | NA | ASSYGSPTISYEQY
TRBJ1-2 | TRBV14 | NA | ASSQDFASYGYT
TRBJ2-2 | TRBV11-2 | TRBD2 | ASSRNSGRLAGELF
TRBJ1-3 | TRBV7-9 | NA | ASSFPGSGNTIY
TRBJ1-1 | TRBV2 | NA | ASSELTNTYTEAF
TRBJ2-1 | TRBV29-1 | TRBD2 | SVTGLAVNEQF
TRBJ1-2 | TRBV7-9 | TRBD1 | ASSRTTGTGNYGYT
TRBJ2-1 | TRBV29-1 | NA | SVGYNLYNEQF
TRBJ1-5 | TRBV3-1/TRBV3-2 | NA | ASSPDRGGTQPQH
TRBJ1-1 | TRBV7-9 | NA | ASSKEGNGREAF
TRBJ1-6 | TRBV19 | NA | ASSMEPRDSPLH
TRBJ1-6 | TRBV5-1 | NA | ASSPGKEGNSPLH
TRBJ1-1 | TRBV5-1 | NA | ASRKGSSNTEAF
TRBJ2-3 | TRBV4-1 | NA | ASSQGRRGPGDTQY
TRBJ2-5 | TRBV7-3 | NA | ASSLGPFQETQY
TRBJ1-2 | TRBV18 | NA | ASSHSVGGFDGYT
TRBJ2-1 | TRBV11-2 | NA | ASSLEGFLHNEQF
TRBJ2-7 | TRBV20-1 | TRBD2 | SASGGGDIYEQY
TRBJ1-2 | TRBV27 | NA | ASSLSGGEVPYGYT
TRBJ1-5 | TRBV5-1 | NA | ASSLGGDSNQPQH
TRBJ2-3 | TRBV11-1 | NA | ASSSGLFTDTQY
TRBJ1-2 | TRBV5-5 | TRBD1 | ASRPGDSPYGYT
TRBJ1-1 | TRBV5-8 | NA | ASSPRSGLNTEAF
TRBJ1-3 | TRBV12-5 | TRBD1 | ASGFGQGGGNTIY
TRBJ2-7 | TRBV3-1/TRBV3-2 | TRBD2 | ASSLLAGDGEQY
TRBJ1-5 | TRBV7-2 | NA | ASSLDTSQPQH
TRBJ1-5 | TRBV6-5 | NA | ASSSQMGRGNQPQH